This is a list of T cell receptor beta chains from one sample in a study of shared clonotypes between healthy human individuals. Only in-frame clones appear in the TCRdb table, and some are missing; sequencing was by immunoSEQ multiplex PCR. The data contain roughly 760,000 clones, around 72% of them singletons. The source material was memory CD4+ T cells sorted from blood. These receptors originate from a woman under 40 in good health. Each CDR3 is given with its conserved first and last residue. The D gene is left open where the match is weak. Clone size is not always given. Where it is, it says once, few, many or a class for expanded clones.

v_call,d_call,j_call,clone_size,cdr3_aa,cdr3_nt
TRBV7-6,-,TRBJ2-7,-,CASSLTREKTYEQYF,TGTGCCAGCAGCCTTACACGAGAAAAAACCTACGAGCAGTACTTC
TRBV7-9,-,TRBJ1-5,few,CASSVGASNQPQHF,TGTGCCAGCAGCGTGGGGGCTAGCAATCAGCCCCAGCATTTT
TRBV5-1,-,TRBJ2-5,-,CASSFLSQETQYF,TGCGCCAGCAGCTTCCTATCACAAGAGACCCAGTACTTC
TRBV7-2,-,TRBJ2-5,-,CASSLVGGYQETQYF,TGTGCCAGCAGCTTAGTCGGCGGTTATCAAGAGACCCAGTACTTC
TRBV28,-,TRBJ2-3,-,CASSFPTDTQYF,TGTGCCAGCAGTTTCCCCACAGATACGCAGTATTTT
TRBV2,TRBD2,TRBJ2-2,-,CASTPDAPGLAWRELFF,TGTGCCAGCACCCCGGACGCTCCAGGACTAGCCTGGCGGGAGCTGTTTTTT
TRBV19,TRBD2,TRBJ2-2,-,CASNMVSGSNTGELFF,TGTGCCAGTAACATGGTTAGCGGGTCGAACACCGGGGAGCTGTTTTTT
TRBV7-9,-,TRBJ2-1,many,CASSPYNEQFF,TGTGCCAGCAGCCCCTACAATGAGCAGTTCTTC
TRBV2,-,TRBJ1-1,few,CASSDPGRKNTEAFF,TGTGCCAGCAGTGATCCGGGCAGAAAGAACACTGAAGCTTTCTTT
TRBV5-4,TRBD1,TRBJ2-7,-,CASSLGGDSGYEQYF,TGTGCCAGCAGCTTGGGTGGGGACAGTGGGTACGAGCAGTACTTC
TRBV7-2,-,TRBJ2-1,-,CATQIWGSRSGEQFF,TGTGCCACCCAAATATGGGGCTCCCGGTCGGGTGAGCAGTTCTTC
TRBV28,TRBD2,TRBJ2-7,-,CASSRVTSGRRYEQYF,TGTGCCAGCAGTCGAGTAACTAGCGGGAGGCGATACGAGCAGTACTTC
TRBV28,TRBD2,TRBJ2-5,-,CASSLIRLAGVGAETQYF,TGTGCCAGCAGTTTAATTCGCCTAGCGGGAGTGGGTGCTGAGACCCAGTACTTC
TRBV28,-,TRBJ1-3,-,CASSLPTENTIYF,TGTGCCAGCAGTTTACCCACGGAAAACACCATATATTTT
TRBV19,-,TRBJ2-2,-,CASSRLTGELFF,TGTGCCAGTAGCCGACTGACCGGGGAGCTGTTTTTT
TRBV5-6,-,TRBJ1-3,few,CASSRPGVGNTIYF,TGTGCCAGCAGCCGGCCAGGGGTAGGAAACACCATATATTTT
TRBV5-1,-,TRBJ2-7,-,CASSLGFSYEQYF,TGCGCCAGCAGCTTGGGCTTCTCCTACGAGCAGTACTTC
TRBV6-5,-,TRBJ2-3,-,CASSSRGDTQYF,TGTGCCAGCAGTTCTCGGGGAGATACGCAGTATTTT
TRBV25-1,-,TRBJ1-4,-,CASSEGRVPNEKLFF,TGTGCCAGCAGTGAGGGACGGGTGCCTAATGAAAAACTGTTTTTT
TRBV6-1,-,TRBJ1-1,many,CASSVRAYSTEAFF,TGTGCCAGCAGTGTCAGGGCCTACAGCACTGAAGCTTTCTTT
TRBV28,TRBD2,TRBJ2-5,-,CASETSGREQTQYF,TGTGCCAGCGAGACTAGCGGGAGGGAACAGACCCAGTACTTC
TRBV19,-,TRBJ2-4,-,CASSIRSKKNIQYF,TGTGCCAGTAGTATCCGTAGCAAGAAAAACATTCAGTACTTC
TRBV7-2,-,TRBJ1-4,-,CASSWSGSPNEKLFF,TGTGCCAGCAGCTGGTCCGGGAGCCCTAATGAAAAACTGTTTTTT
TRBV27,-,TRBJ2-6,-,CASSFLLTGRGSSGANVLTF,TGTGCCAGCAGTTTTTTACTAACAGGGAGGGGTAGCTCTGGGGCCAACGTCCTGACTTTC
TRBV6-1,-,TRBJ2-6,-,CASSELVDGANVLTF,TGTGCCAGCAGTGAACTGGTCGACGGGGCCAACGTCCTGACTTTC
TRBV7-9,-,TRBJ2-1,-,CASSLDGSTYNEQFF,TGTGCCAGCAGCTTAGATGGGAGTACATACAATGAGCAGTTCTTC
TRBV19,-,TRBJ2-5,-,CASSISGRAYQETQYF,TGTGCCAGTAGTATAAGTGGGAGAGCGTACCAAGAGACCCAGTACTTC
TRBV28,-,TRBJ2-7,many,CASSSPGHGAPTRAYEQYF,TGTGCCAGCAGTTCCCCCGGACACGGGGCCCCGACTAGGGCCTACGAGCAGTACTTC
TRBV5-4,TRBD1,TRBJ2-6,-,CASSSTGVGANVLTF,TGTGCCAGCAGCTCGACAGGGGTTGGGGCCAACGTCCTGACTTTC
TRBV19,-,TRBJ1-5,few,CASSATEDQPQHF,TGTGCCAGTAGTGCTACAGAGGATCAGCCCCAGCATTTT
TRBV9,-,TRBJ2-7,few,CASSVRDPNYEQYF,TGTGCCAGCAGCGTCCGGGACCCGAACTACGAGCAGTACTTC
TRBV6-5,TRBD1,TRBJ1-4,-,CASTHRGPGEKLFF,TGTGCCAGCACCCACAGGGGGCCTGGGGAAAAACTGTTTTTT
TRBV2,-,TRBJ2-2,few,CASMAAEDTGELFF,TGTGCCAGCATGGCAGCGGAAGACACCGGGGAGCTGTTTTTT
TRBV7-2,TRBD1,TRBJ1-2,many,CASSPRTGWSTF,TGTGCCAGCAGCCCGAGGACAGGGTGGTCCACCTTC
TRBV15,TRBD2,TRBJ2-2,-,CATSTREAGVGGELFF,TGTGCCACCAGCACGCGGGAAGCGGGAGTGGGCGGGGAGCTGTTTTTT
TRBV6-6,-,TRBJ1-5,-,CAASPGVSNQPQHF,TGTGCCGCCAGCCCAGGGGTTAGCAATCAGCCCCAGCATTTT
TRBV27,-,TRBJ2-2,few,CASSPLHTGELFF,TGTGCCAGCAGTCCACTACACACCGGGGAGCTGTTTTTT
TRBV11-2,TRBD2,TRBJ2-7,-,CASSFNFRGSSYEQYF,TGTGCCAGCAGCTTTAATTTCCGCGGGAGCTCCTACGAGCAGTACTTC
TRBV5-1,TRBD1,TRBJ2-7,-,CASSWTGSTYEQYF,TGCGCCAGCAGCTGGACAGGGAGTACCTACGAGCAGTACTTC
TRBV7-3,TRBD2,TRBJ2-1,-,CASSLTGQTSGQYNEQFF,TGTGCCAGCAGCTTAACAGGGCAGACTAGCGGCCAGTACAATGAGCAGTTCTTC
TRBV6-5,-,TRBJ2-2,few,CASSYRAGATGELFF,TGTGCCAGCAGTTACAGGGCAGGGGCCACCGGGGAGCTGTTTTTT
TRBV27,-,TRBJ2-2,-,CASSPNGSGELFF,TGTGCCAGCAGCCCAAATGGCTCCGGGGAGCTGTTTTTT
TRBV6-6,-,TRBJ2-1,-,CASSSSEGYNEQFF,TGTGCCAGCAGTTCATCGGAGGGCTACAATGAGCAGTTCTTC
TRBV7-2,TRBD2,TRBJ2-5,-,CASSRMGLAGGGETQYF,TGTGCCAGCAGCCGCATGGGACTAGCGGGAGGGGGGGAGACCCAGTACTTC
TRBV27,TRBD1,TRBJ1-1,once,CASSPKTGDEAFF,TGTGCCAGCAGTCCCAAGACAGGGGATGAAGCTTTCTTT
TRBV5-1,-,TRBJ2-7,-,CASSFGRGSYEQYF,TGCGCCAGCAGCTTTGGACGGGGCTCCTACGAGCAGTACTTC
TRBV5-1,-,TRBJ2-2,once,CASSPPSLRDSNTGELFF,TGCGCCAGCAGCCCGCCGAGCCTCCGGGACTCCAACACCGGGGAGCTGTTTTTT
TRBV30,TRBD2,TRBJ2-3,-,CAWHWTSGITDTQYF,TGTGCCTGGCACTGGACTAGCGGGATCACAGATACGCAGTATTTT
TRBV2,-,TRBJ2-3,-,CASKGAVSTDTQYF,TGTGCCAGCAAGGGCGCGGTTAGCACAGATACGCAGTATTTT
TRBV5-1,TRBD1,TRBJ2-3,few,CASSWTGYADTQYF,TGCGCCAGCAGCTGGACAGGGTATGCAGATACGCAGTATTTT
TRBV10-1,-,TRBJ2-7,-,CASSDAGKPYEQYF,TGCGCCAGCAGTGACGCAGGGAAACCCTACGAGCAGTACTTC
TRBV15,-,TRBJ2-7,-,CATSRDFGGSYEQYF,TGTGCCACCAGCAGAGATTTTGGCGGCTCCTACGAGCAGTACTTC
TRBV2,-,TRBJ2-1,-,CASSEAATGREQFF,TGTGCCAGCAGTGAAGCTGCGACGGGCCGCGAGCAGTTCTTC
TRBV7-8,TRBD2,TRBJ2-7,once,CASSLSSGRKDPYEQYF,TGTGCCAGCAGCTTAAGTAGCGGGAGAAAAGATCCCTACGAGCAGTACTTC
TRBV6-1,-,TRBJ2-7,-,CASSLYEQYF,TGTGCCAGCAGTCTATACGAGCAGTACTTC